What follows is one T cell receptor (beta chain) and its context. The sample comes from a study of T cells after yellow fever vaccination. TCRdb reprocessed the 5' RACE reads with MiXCR, giving one entry per CDR3 protein. The table has about 130,000 distinct CDR3 sequences, about 8.8% seen once. The material was CD8+ T cells sorted from PBMCs, obtained on the day of the yellow fever booster vaccination. The receptor comes from a man aged 18 to 35 who received the YFV17D yellow fever vaccine.

The CDR3 region is CASSPPLTGLSNQPQHF. DNA for the CDR3: TGTGCCAGCAGCCCCCCGTTGACAGGTCTTAGCAATCAGCCCCAGCATTTT. The chain recombines TRBV7-8 with TRBJ1-5; D might be TRBD1 (6 bases). V lost 5 bases and J lost 0, with 17 bases in between. Germline V gene lookup returns CDR1 SGHVS and CDR2 FQNEAQ. There are 17 residues in the CDR3.